The 3 T cell receptor beta chains presented below share a single source sample, sequenced in a study of graft-versus-host responses after intestinal transplantation. No antigen has been identified for these receptors. Produced via immunoSEQ multiplex PCR; TCRdb's table is partial and in-frame only. The sample contains more than 70,000 clones, roughly 90% of which appear only once. Sequences were derived from unstimulated CD8+ T cells sorted from spleen or lymph node cells, sampled before transplant. The receptors come from a human donor who was the organ donor for an intestinal transplant.

The chain couples TRBV5-1 to TRBJ1-2; no clear D. V gave up 0 bases and J gave up 8 bases, with 11 bases separating them. Germline CDR1 SGHRS, CDR2 YFSETQ. The CDR3 loop spans 13 amino acids. The CDR3 bases are TGCGCCAGCAGCTTGGTTGGGCTGTGGGGCTACACCTTC. This sequence encodes CASSLVGLWGYTF.

As regards this clone: Relative to the germline gene, one junction end is altered; a read error may explain this. Other DNA variants within this sample encode the same CDR3. The gene calls are TRBV27 and TRBJ1-5; tentatively, D is TRBD1 (5 bases). In germline, CDR1 is MNHEY, CDR2 SMNVEV (reference sequence). CDR3 length: 14 amino acids. CDR3 bases: TGTGCCAGTAGTTTAGGGACTGTTAATCAGCCCCAGCATTTT. This gives the protein CASSLGTVNQPQHF.

The genes are TRBV7-6 and TRBJ1-5, with a possible D match to TRBD1 (5 bases). This CDR3 has 14 amino acids. Germline values: CDR1 SGHVS, CDR2 FNYEAQ. V was cut by 5 bases and J by 2 bases, with 10 bases left in between. The CDR3 DNA reads as TGTGCCAGCAGCCCCTCGGGGGGCAATCAGCCCCAGCATTTT. Protein: CASSPSGGNQPQHF.